This T cell receptor beta chain derives from a study of early T cells in non-severe SARS-CoV-2 infection. Study as a whole: The chains were unpaired, and the sequenced material was bulk RNA from unsorted whole blood.

This clonotype was observed a few times. Its antigen is not identified. This CDR3 is 10 amino acids long. Trimming shortened V by 8 bases and J by 7 bases, and 6 bases separated the two germline ends. The library protocol tagged individual cDNA molecules with unique molecular identifiers. Via MiXCR, TCRdb re-called the 5' RACE reads, giving one row per CDR3 protein. The data show about 83,000 distinct CDR3 sequences, with 8% to 13% seen just once and over 7.5% held by the top ten. Whole-study findings and limits: Matches to VDJdb favored anti-spike CD8 responses and missed private and CD4 specificities.

The source material was whole blood, sampled at baseline. The sequence was obtained from an adult who was a healthcare worker with PCR-confirmed SARS-CoV-2 infection or an uninfected control (not recorded which). The J gene is TRBJ1-3, the V gene TRBV12-3 or TRBV12-4, with unresolved D. Here the CDR3 reads CASGGNTIYF. The CDR3 nucleotides read TGTGCCAGCGGCGGGAACACCATATATTTT.